This record looks at one T cell receptor beta chain sequence and its context. Its specificity is unknown. Germline-derived CDR1 and CDR2 are SGHDT and YYEEEE. V shed 3 bases and J shed 0 bases, with 22 bases lying between them. This CDR3 contains 19 residues. The sample originates from a study of a mutant IDH1 vaccine in newly diagnosed glioma. Study background: Following radiotherapy alone, or alongside temozolomide cycles, vaccination was started after an interval of 4-6 weeks. Treated patients showed a male proportion of around 62%, a female proportion of around 40%, and a mean age of about 44 years. Findings and caveats of the study: Among all patients, vaccine-induced immune responses occurred in 80% to 95%.

Clones were read by immunoSEQ multiplex PCR, and TCRdb kept only the in-frame ones, dropping some. The table records more than 30,000 clones, over 85% of them present only once. Time point noted: week 47, end of study. The content of each vaccine dose was 300 ug of mutant IDH1 20-mer peptide, and topical imiquimod accompanied it. Patients received eight vaccinations in weeks 1, 3, 5, 7, 11, 15, 19, 23. The origin of this receptor is a man aged 35-49 years with glioma. This rearrangement joins TRBV5-6 to TRBJ2-4; possibly TRBD1 for D (6 bases). The sequencing here drew on PBMCs, taken from a glioma patient whose treatment included an IDH1 peptide vaccine. The CDR3 DNA reads as TGTGCCAGCAGCTCACAGAAATATCCAGGGACACAAGCCAAAAACATTCAGTACTTC. It codes for CASSSQKYPGTQAKNIQYF.